Listed below are T cell receptor beta chains from one sample, sequenced in a study of T-cell memory formation after mild COVID-19. TCRdb re-analysed the 5' RACE reads in MiXCR, keeping a single row per CDR3 protein. The sample has about 260,000 distinct CDR3 sequences, less than 9.5% seen once; the top ten hold approximately 23%. The material sequenced was PBMCs or a T cell subset sorted from them (not recorded which). These receptors originate from a man aged 18 to 29 who had mild COVID-19 (a few samples of this study predate the infection). Cell type and time point are not known. The CDR3 runs from the conserved cysteine through the conserved F or W. The order of the fields is clone size, V gene, J gene, D gene, CDR3 DNA, CDR3 protein. A D gene is named only where the DNA matches it firmly. Clone sizes are given selectively: once, few, many, or a class where the clone is expanded.

>-|TRBV7-2|TRBJ2-1|-
TGTGCCAGCAGCTTAGTTTGGGGAGCAAAACTCGGCGTTGTTCAGTTCTTC
CASSLVWGAKLGVVQFF
>-|TRBV20-1|TRBJ1-4|-
TGCAGTGCTAGAGAACCAACTAATGAAAAACTGTTTTTT
CSAREPTNEKLFF
>-|TRBV29-1|TRBJ2-3|TRBD2
TGCAGCTCGCGACTAGCGGGGGCCACAGATACGCAGTATTTT
CSSRLAGATDTQYF
>few|TRBV7-9|TRBJ1-1|TRBD1
TGTGCCAGCAGCTCCGCCCTGACAGGGTGGACTGAAGCTTTCTTT
CASSSALTGWTEAFF
>-|TRBV4-3|TRBJ2-4|-
TGCGCCAGCAGCCAAGATGAGAAAAACATTCAGTACTTC
CASSQDEKNIQYF
>few|TRBV24-1|TRBJ2-3|-
TGTGCCACCAGCGGGATCACAGATACGCAGTATTTT
CATSGITDTQYF
>-|TRBV11-3|TRBJ2-1|-
TGTGCCAGCTCCTATGACCCCCTATGGGGTGAGCAGTTCTTC
CASSYDPLWGEQFF
>few|TRBV5-1|TRBJ1-3|-
TGCGCCAGCAGCTTGGCTTGGGGGACGCCATCTGGAAACACCATATATTTT
CASSLAWGTPSGNTIYF
>few|TRBV6-2/TRBV6-3|TRBJ2-3|-
TGTGCCAGCAGTTTGGTCGGTCTTGATACGCAGTATTTT
CASSLVGLDTQYF
>few|TRBV6-6|TRBJ1-1|-
TGTGCCAGCAGACGGACGGACCCAGAAGCTTTCTTT
CASRRTDPEAFF
>few|TRBV9|TRBJ2-7|-
TGTGCCAGCAGCGTAGAAGGGGGTACGCGCGAGCAGTACTTC
CASSVEGGTREQYF
>few|TRBV7-3|TRBJ2-1|-
TGTGCCAGCAGCTTTGATGATGGCGAGCAGTTCTTC
CASSFDDGEQFF
>many|TRBV24-1|TRBJ2-3|-
TGTGCCACCAGTTCTAGCGATACGCAGTATTTT
CATSSSDTQYF
>few|TRBV7-9|TRBJ1-1|-
TGTGCCAGCAGCCCTCCGTGGGGGCTCTTAGAAAACACTGAAGCTTTCTTT
CASSPPWGLLENTEAFF
>few|TRBV12-3/TRBV12-4|TRBJ2-7|TRBD2
TGTGCCAGCAGTTTCCGGGCTAGCGGGGGTGACGAGCAGTACTTC
CASSFRASGGDEQYF
>-|TRBV5-1|TRBJ2-5|TRBD2
TGCGCCAGCAGCTTCCAGCGGGGGGTCCAAGAGACCCAGTACTTC
CASSFQRGVQETQYF